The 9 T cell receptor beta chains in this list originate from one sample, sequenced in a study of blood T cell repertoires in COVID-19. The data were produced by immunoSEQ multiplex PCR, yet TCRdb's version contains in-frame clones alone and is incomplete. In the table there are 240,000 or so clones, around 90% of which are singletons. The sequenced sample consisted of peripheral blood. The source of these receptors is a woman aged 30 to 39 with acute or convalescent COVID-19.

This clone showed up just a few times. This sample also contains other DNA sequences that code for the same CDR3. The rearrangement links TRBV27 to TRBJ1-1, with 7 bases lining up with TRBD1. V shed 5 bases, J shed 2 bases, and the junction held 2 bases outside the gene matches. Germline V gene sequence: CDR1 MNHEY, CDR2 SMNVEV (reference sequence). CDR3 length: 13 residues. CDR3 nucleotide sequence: TGTGCCAGCAGTCGGGACAGTAACACTGAAGCTTTCTTT. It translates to CASSRDSNTEAFF.

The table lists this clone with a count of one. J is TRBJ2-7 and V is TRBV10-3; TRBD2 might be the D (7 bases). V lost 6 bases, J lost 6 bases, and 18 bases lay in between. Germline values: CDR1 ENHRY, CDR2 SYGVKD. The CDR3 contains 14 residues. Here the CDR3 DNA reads TGTGCCATCAGGGACGGGGGGCGGGTCAGCGAGCAGTACTTC. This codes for CAIRDGGRVSEQYF.

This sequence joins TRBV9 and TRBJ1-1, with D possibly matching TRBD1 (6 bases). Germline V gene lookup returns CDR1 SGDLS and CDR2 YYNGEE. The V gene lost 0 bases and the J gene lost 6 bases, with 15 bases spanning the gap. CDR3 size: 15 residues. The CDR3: CASSVDGRGFAEAFF. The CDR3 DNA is TGTGCCAGCAGCGTAGACGGCAGGGGATTCGCTGAAGCTTTCTTT.

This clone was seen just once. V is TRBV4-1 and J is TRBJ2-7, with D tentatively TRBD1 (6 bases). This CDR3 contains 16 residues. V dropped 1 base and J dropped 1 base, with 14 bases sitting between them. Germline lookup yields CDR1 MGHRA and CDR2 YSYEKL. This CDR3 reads CASSQGAGVPSYEQYF. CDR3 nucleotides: TGCGCCAGCAGCCAAGGGGCAGGGGTCCCTTCCTACGAGCAGTACTTC.

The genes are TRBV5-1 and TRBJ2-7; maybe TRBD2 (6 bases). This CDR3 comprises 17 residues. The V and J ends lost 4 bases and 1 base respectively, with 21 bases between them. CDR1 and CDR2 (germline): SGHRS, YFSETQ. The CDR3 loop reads CASSPIREPKGSYEQYF. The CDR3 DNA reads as TGCGCCAGCAGCCCCATCCGGGAGCCTAAAGGTTCCTACGAGCAGTACTTC.

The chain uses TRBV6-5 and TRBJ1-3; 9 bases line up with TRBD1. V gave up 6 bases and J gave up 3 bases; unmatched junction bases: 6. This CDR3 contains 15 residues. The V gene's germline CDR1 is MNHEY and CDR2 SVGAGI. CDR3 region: CASRAPGQGGNTIYF. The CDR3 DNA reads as TGTGCCAGCAGGGCACCGGGACAGGGTGGAAACACCATATATTTT.

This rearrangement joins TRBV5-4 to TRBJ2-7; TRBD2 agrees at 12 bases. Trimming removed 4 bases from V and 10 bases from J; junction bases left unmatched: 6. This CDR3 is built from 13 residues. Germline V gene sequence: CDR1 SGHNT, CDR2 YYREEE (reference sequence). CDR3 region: CASSPETSGRQYF. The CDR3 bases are TGTGCCAGCAGCCCAGAGACTAGCGGGAGACAGTACTTC.

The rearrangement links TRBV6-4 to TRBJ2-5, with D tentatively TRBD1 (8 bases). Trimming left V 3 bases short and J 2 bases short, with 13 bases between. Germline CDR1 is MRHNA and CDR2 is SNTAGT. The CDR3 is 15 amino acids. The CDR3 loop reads CASSENRGGQETQYF. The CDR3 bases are TGTGCCAGCAGTGAAAACAGGGGGGGACAAGAGACCCAGTACTTC.

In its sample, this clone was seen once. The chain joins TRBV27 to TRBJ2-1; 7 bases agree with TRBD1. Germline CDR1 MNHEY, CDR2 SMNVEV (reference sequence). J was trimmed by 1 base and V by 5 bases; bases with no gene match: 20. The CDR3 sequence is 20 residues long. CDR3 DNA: TGTGCCAGCAGTAAAGGGATGGCCAGGGGACAGAAATTATCCTACAATGAGCAGTTCTTC. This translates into CASSKGMARGQKLSYNEQFF.